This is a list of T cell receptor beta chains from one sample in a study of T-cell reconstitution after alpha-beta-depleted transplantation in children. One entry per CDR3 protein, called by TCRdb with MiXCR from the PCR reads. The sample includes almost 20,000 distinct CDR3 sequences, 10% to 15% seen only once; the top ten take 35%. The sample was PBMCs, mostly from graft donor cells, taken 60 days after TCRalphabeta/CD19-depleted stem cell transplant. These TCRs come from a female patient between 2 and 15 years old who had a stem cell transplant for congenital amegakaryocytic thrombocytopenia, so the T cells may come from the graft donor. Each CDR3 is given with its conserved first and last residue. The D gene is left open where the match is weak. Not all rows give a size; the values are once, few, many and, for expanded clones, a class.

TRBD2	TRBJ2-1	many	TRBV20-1	CSATLAGREQFF	TGCAGTGCTACCCTAGCGGGCCGGGAGCAGTTCTTC
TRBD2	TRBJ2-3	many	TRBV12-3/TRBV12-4	CASSWTSGRSDTQYF	TGTGCCAGCAGTTGGACTAGCGGGAGGTCAGATACGCAGTATTTT
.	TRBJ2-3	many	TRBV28	CASSLRGRSTDTQYF	TGTGCCAGCAGTTTAAGGGGAAGGTCCACAGATACGCAGTATTTT
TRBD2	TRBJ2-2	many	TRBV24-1	CATSAFGGRENTGELFF	TGTGCCACCAGTGCTTTCGGCGGGAGGGAGAACACCGGGGAGCTGTTTTTT
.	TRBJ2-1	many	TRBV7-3	CASSLDSYNEQFF	TGTGCCAGCAGCTTAGATTCCTACAATGAGCAGTTCTTC
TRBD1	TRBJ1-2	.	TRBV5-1	CASSPEGQGVEGYTF	TGCGCCAGCAGCCCGGAGGGACAGGGCGTAGAGGGCTACACCTTC
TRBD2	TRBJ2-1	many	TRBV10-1	CASQPGLALGEQFF	TGCGCCAGCCAACCGGGACTAGCTCTCGGGGAGCAGTTCTTC
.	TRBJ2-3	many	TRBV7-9	CASSPEPTDTQYF	TGTGCCAGCAGCCCCGAACCCACAGATACGCAGTATTTT
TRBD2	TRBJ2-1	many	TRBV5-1	CASSQGLAGVYEQFF	TGCGCCAGCAGCCAAGGACTAGCGGGAGTCTATGAGCAGTTCTTC
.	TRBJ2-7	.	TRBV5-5	CASGYGLLPYEQYF	TGTGCCAGCGGCTATGGGCTGCTCCCCTACGAGCAGTACTTC
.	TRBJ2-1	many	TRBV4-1	CASSPVGGSNSNEQFF	TGCGCCAGCAGCCCCGTAGGAGGCTCGAATAGCAATGAGCAGTTCTTC
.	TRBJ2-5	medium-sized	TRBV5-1	CASSPVGVQETQYF	TGCGCCAGCAGCCCGGTGGGGGTACAAGAGACCCAGTACTTC
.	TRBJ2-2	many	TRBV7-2	CASSLEAGGELFF	TGTGCCAGCAGCTTGGAGGCGGGCGGGGAGCTGTTTTTT
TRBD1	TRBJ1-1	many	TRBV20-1	CSAYNRGTEAFF	TGCAGTGCTTACAACAGGGGAACTGAAGCTTTCTTT
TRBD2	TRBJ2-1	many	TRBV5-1	CASSPVLAGGYNEQFF	TGCGCCAGCAGCCCTGTACTAGCGGGAGGGTACAATGAGCAGTTCTTC
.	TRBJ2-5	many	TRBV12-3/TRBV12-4	CASSKSGSQETQYF	TGTGCCAGCAGTAAATCAGGGAGCCAAGAGACCCAGTACTTC
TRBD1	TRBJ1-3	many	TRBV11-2	CASSLEPDRGLRLSGNTIYF	TGTGCCAGCAGCTTAGAACCGGACAGGGGGCTAAGACTTTCGGGAAACACCATATATTTT
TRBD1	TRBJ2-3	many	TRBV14	CASSQGTGDRDTQYF	TGTGCCAGCAGCCAAGGGACAGGGGACAGAGATACGCAGTATTTT
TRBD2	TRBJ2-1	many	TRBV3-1	CASSSGTSGGWGVYNEQFF	TGTGCCAGCAGCTCAGGGACTAGCGGGGGGTGGGGGGTCTACAATGAGCAGTTCTTC
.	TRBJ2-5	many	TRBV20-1	CSLTSRQETQYF	TGCAGTCTAACTAGCAGACAAGAGACCCAGTACTTC
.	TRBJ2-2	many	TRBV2	CASRQGRDTGELFF	TGTGCCAGCAGGCAGGGGAGGGACACCGGGGAGCTGTTTTTT
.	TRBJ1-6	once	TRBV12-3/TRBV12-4	CASSQRGGNSPLHF	TGTGCCAGCAGTCAACGGGGGGGTAATTCACCCCTCCACTTT
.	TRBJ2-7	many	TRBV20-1	CSATPGPSYEQYF	TGCAGTGCTACACCGGGACCGTCCTACGAGCAGTACTTC
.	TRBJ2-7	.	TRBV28	CASSLRGGGSYEQYF	TGTGCCAGCAGTTTAAGGGGGGGCGGTTCCTACGAGCAGTACTTC
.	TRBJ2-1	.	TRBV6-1	CASSPTGAGSYNEQFF	TGTGCCAGCAGTCCAACCGGGGCGGGCTCCTACAATGAGCAGTTCTTC
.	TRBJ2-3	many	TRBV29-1	CSVGAGRVGRNTQYF	TGCAGCGTTGGTGCGGGTAGGGTGGGGCGGAATACGCAGTATTTT
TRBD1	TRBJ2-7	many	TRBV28	CASSLNRDRGLLRPYEQYF	TGTGCCAGCAGTCTAAACCGGGACAGGGGGCTTCTGAGGCCCTACGAGCAGTACTTC
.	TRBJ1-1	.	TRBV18	CASSPGDTEAFF	TGTGCCAGCTCACCAGGAGACACTGAAGCTTTCTTT
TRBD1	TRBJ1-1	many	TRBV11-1	CASSLVEGATDAFF	TGTGCCAGCAGCTTAGTGGAGGGGGCGACGGATGCTTTCTTT
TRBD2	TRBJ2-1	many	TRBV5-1	CASRPGGGSYNEQFF	TGCGCCAGCCGACCGGGAGGCGGCTCCTACAATGAGCAGTTCTTC
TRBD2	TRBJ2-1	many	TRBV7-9	CASSLGAFSGIVHNEQFF	TGTGCCAGCAGCTTAGGGGCCTTTAGCGGGATAGTACACAATGAGCAGTTCTTC
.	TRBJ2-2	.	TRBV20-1	CSARRYTGELFF	TGCAGTGCTAGGCGCTACACCGGGGAGCTGTTTTTT
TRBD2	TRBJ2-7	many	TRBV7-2	CASSLELTSGTEQYF	TGTGCCAGCAGCTTAGAGTTAACTAGCGGTACAGAGCAGTACTTC
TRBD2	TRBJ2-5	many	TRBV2	CASVAGEGETQYF	TGTGCCAGCGTTGCGGGAGAAGGGGAGACCCAGTACTTC
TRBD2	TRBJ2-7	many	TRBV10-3	CATMTRLASTYEQYF	TGTGCCACCATGACCAGACTAGCGTCTACCTACGAGCAGTACTTC
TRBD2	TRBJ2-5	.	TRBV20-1	CSARGTSGRIEYF	TGCAGTGCTAGGGGGACTAGCGGGAGGATTGAGTACTTC
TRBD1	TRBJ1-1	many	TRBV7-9	CASSLAGTGDEAFF	TGTGCCAGCAGCTTAGCCGGGACAGGGGATGAAGCTTTCTTT
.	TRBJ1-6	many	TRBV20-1	CSARNRSSYNSPLHF	TGCAGTGCTCGGAACAGGAGCTCCTATAATTCACCCCTCCACTTT
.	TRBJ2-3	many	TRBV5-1	CASSSPEYF	TGCGCCAGCAGCTCCCCGGAGTATTTT
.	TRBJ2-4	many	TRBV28	CASESFIAKNIQYF	TGTGCCAGCGAAAGCTTCATAGCCAAAAACATTCAGTACTTC
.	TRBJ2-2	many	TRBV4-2	CASSQGTGTGELFF	TGTGCCAGCAGCCAGGGGACCGGCACCGGGGAGCTGTTTTTT
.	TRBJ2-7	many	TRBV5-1	CASSLEDRTYEQYF	TGCGCCAGCAGCCTCGAGGACAGAACCTACGAGCAGTACTTC
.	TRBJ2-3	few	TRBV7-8	CASSSGQSTDTQYF	TGTGCCAGCAGCTCAGGACAGAGTACAGATACGCAGTATTTT